The clone carrying this TCR beta chain was counted at least ten times. The J segment lost 5 bases and the V segment lost 2 bases, leaving 9 bases of the junction unmatched. The CDR3 has 15 residues. Germline loops: CDR1 LNHNV, CDR2 YYDKDF (reference sequence). This record comes from a study of regulatory T cells in long-lasting Graves disease. Relying on iRepertoire HTBI primers and Arm-PCR of CDR3 regions, the team built TCR beta libraries. TCRdb ran MiXCR on the multiplex PCR reads and lists one entry per CDR3 protein. The data show 300,000 to 350,000 distinct CDR3 sequences, with roughly 21% seen just once and roughly 29% held by the top ten. Regarding time point: persistent/refractory GD, antithyroid drugs over 5 years with positive TRAb. Following extraction of RNA from PBMCs, that RNA was used to make the TCR library.

The gene calls are TRBV15 and TRBJ2-7; 7 nucleotides line up with TRBD2. The specimen was peripheral blood mononuclear cells (PBMCs), collected when the disease was refractory, from a patient treated with antithyroid drugs. This sequence was found in a female donor with Graves disease. In nucleotides, the CDR3 is TGTGCCACCAGCAGATCACCGGGAGGTGCCCACGAGCAGTACTTC. It encodes CATSRSPGGAHEQYF.